These T cell receptor beta chains were read from a single sample in a study of metastatic and nonmetastatic thyroid tumors. MiXCR re-clonotyped the PCR reads for TCRdb. The sample has tens of thousands of clones, about 16% seen once. The sequencing sample was made of blood. The receptors here all came from a female donor with papillary thyroid cancer or a benign thyroid nodule (not recorded which). Some clones in this sample may be carry-over from other donors' samples. Both conserved end residues are part of each CDR3. Each record gives: CDR3 protein, CDR3 DNA, clone size, J gene, D gene, V gene. D genes are given only for firm matches. Some rows have no size entry. The others give once, few or many, or a class for an expanded clone.

CASSFISVGAARLTDTQYF,TGTGCCAGCAGCTTTATTTCGGTGGGGGCCGCTCGGCTCACAGATACGCAGTATTTT,many,TRBJ2-3,-,TRBV7-3
CASSPPGASYEQYF,TGCGCCAGCAGCCCTCCGGGCGCCAGCTACGAGCAGTACTTC,-,TRBJ2-7,-,TRBV5-1
CASSIQGSETQYF,TGTGCCAGCAGCATACAGGGTTCGGAGACCCAGTACTTC,many,TRBJ2-5,-,TRBV9
CASSLWRGLGNEQFF,TGTGCCAGCAGCTTATGGAGGGGGCTGGGCAATGAGCAGTTCTTC,-,TRBJ2-1,-,TRBV7-3
CASSVRQDFDTQYF,TGTGCCAGCAGCGTAAGGCAGGATTTCGATACGCAGTATTTT,many,TRBJ2-3,-,TRBV9
CAWTGTHNSPLHF,TGTGCCTGGACCGGGACACACAATTCACCCCTCCACTTT,-,TRBJ1-6,-,TRBV30
CASSKPSTDTQYF,TGTGCCAGCAGTAAACCTAGCACAGATACGCAGTATTTT,many,TRBJ2-3,-,TRBV27
CASSLTTGGGGYTF,TGTGCCAGCAGCTTGACGACAGGCGGTGGTGGCTACACCTTC,many,TRBJ1-2,-,TRBV7-6
CASSITRGPGELFF,TGTGCCAGTAGTATAACCAGGGGCCCCGGGGAGCTGTTTTTT,many,TRBJ2-2,-,TRBV19
CASSLGAAGANVLTF,TGTGCCAGCAGTTTGGGGGCTGCTGGGGCCAACGTCCTGACTTTC,many,TRBJ2-6,-,TRBV27
CASSGQIGYTF,TGTGCCAGCAGTGGACAGATTGGCTACACCTTC,many,TRBJ1-2,-,TRBV2
CASSPNRPGSTEAFF,TGTGCCAGCAGTCCGAACAGGCCGGGGAGCACTGAAGCTTTCTTT,many,TRBJ1-1,-,TRBV6-1
CASSSQGSVNQPQHF,TGCGCCAGCAGTTCACAGGGTTCAGTCAATCAGCCCCAGCATTTT,many,TRBJ1-5,-,TRBV2
CASSSLQGSRDSYNEQFF,TGTGCCAGCAGCTCCTTACAGGGATCGAGGGATTCCTACAATGAGCAGTTCTTC,many,TRBJ2-1,-,TRBV7-3
CASSADLNTEAFF,TGTGCCAGCAGCGCAGACTTGAACACTGAAGCTTTCTTT,many,TRBJ1-1,-,TRBV7-9
CASIGQAEAQPRHF,TGTGCCAGCATCGGACAGGCTGAGGCTCAGCCCCGGCATTTT,few,TRBJ1-5,TRBD1,TRBV28
CASSPDNYGYTF,TGTGCCAGCAGCCCTGATAACTATGGCTACACCTTC,many,TRBJ1-2,-,TRBV4-2
CAWSLTSGGFYEQYF,TGTGCCTGGAGCCTTACTAGCGGGGGTTTTTACGAGCAGTACTTC,many,TRBJ2-7,TRBD2,TRBV30
CASSGHRGRAFF,TGTGCCAGCAGTGGCCACAGGGGGCGAGCTTTCTTT,-,TRBJ1-1,TRBD1,TRBV28
CASSQGAGSQFGNTIYF,TGTGCCAGTAGCCAAGGGGCAGGGAGTCAGTTCGGGAACACCATATATTTC,-,TRBJ1-3,-,TRBV4-2
CASRQVSGSRTDTQYF,TGTGCCAGCAGGCAAGTTAGCGGGAGCCGCACAGATACGCAGTATTTT,-,TRBJ2-3,TRBD2,TRBV5-1
CASSFSGGQETQYF,TGTGCCAGCAGCTTTAGCGGGGGGCAAGAGACCCAGTACTTC,many,TRBJ2-5,TRBD2,TRBV9
CASSLRSGGAWSETQYF,TGTGCCAGCAGTTTACGTAGCGGGGGGGCTTGGTCAGAGACCCAGTACTTC,many,TRBJ2-5,TRBD2,TRBV12-3/TRBV12-4
CASMGQWVSYNSPLHF,TGTGCCAGCATGGGACAGTGGGTGTCCTATAATTCACCCCTCCACTTT,few,TRBJ1-6,TRBD1,TRBV12-3/TRBV12-4
CASSLYSGRAADTQYF,TGTGCCAGCAGCCTCTATAGCGGGAGGGCCGCAGATACGCAGTATTTT,-,TRBJ2-3,TRBD2,TRBV4-2
CASSSGTGGADTQYF,TGTGCCAGCAGCTCCGGGACAGGGGGCGCAGATACGCAGTATTTT,medium-sized,TRBJ2-3,TRBD1,TRBV6-2/TRBV6-3
CASSLPPPNTQYF,TGTGCCAGCAGCTTACCCCCTCCCAATACGCAGTATTTT,many,TRBJ2-3,-,TRBV11-2
CASSQTGYGYTF,TGTGCCAGCAGTCAGACGGGGTATGGCTACACCTTC,many,TRBJ1-2,-,TRBV6-1
CACSQATYEHYF,TGTGCCTGCAGCCAGGCCACCTACGAGCATTACTTC,-,TRBJ2-7,-,TRBV3-1
CASSPQFSYEKLFF,TGTGCCAGCAGTCCCCAGTTCAGCTATGAAAAACTGTTTTTT,many,TRBJ1-4,-,TRBV28
CASSASGAGGTVEVFF,TGTGCCAGCAGTGCTTCCGGCGCCGGGGGCACCGTGGAGGTGTTTTTT,-,TRBJ2-2,-,TRBV6-1
CASIAGPGANVLTF,TGTGCCAGCATAGCGGGGCCCGGGGCCAACGTCCTGACTTTC,many,TRBJ2-6,TRBD2,TRBV7-6
CASSIGTGYGEQYF,TGTGCCAGCAGCATCGGGACAGGATACGGCGAGCAGTACTTC,few,TRBJ2-7,TRBD1,TRBV7-9
CVSSVAVRIRTGNTIYF,TGTGTCAGCAGCGTAGCGGTCAGGATTCGTACTGGAAACACCATATATTTT,-,TRBJ1-3,-,TRBV9
CASSGQDTHTDTQYF,TGTGCCAGCAGCGGCCAGGACACCCACACAGATACGCAGTATTTT,many,TRBJ2-3,-,TRBV9
CASSYSPASANTGELFF,TGTGCCAGCAGTTACTCGCCGGCTAGCGCGAACACCGGGGAGCTGTTTTTT,medium-sized,TRBJ2-2,-,TRBV6-5
CAWSVGSGSETQYF,TGTGCCTGGAGTGTCGGTAGCGGGAGCGAGACCCAGTACTTC,-,TRBJ2-5,TRBD2,TRBV30
CASSSWPGGDYGYTF,TGTGCCAGTAGTTCCTGGCCTGGAGGGGACTATGGCTACACCTTC,-,TRBJ1-2,-,TRBV19
CAIKGGQDGWNTEAFF,TGTGCCATCAAGGGAGGACAGGACGGATGGAACACTGAAGCTTTCTTT,-,TRBJ1-1,TRBD1,TRBV10-3
CSAIGSMTGANVLTF,TGCAGTGCTATCGGGTCAATGACTGGGGCCAACGTCCTGACTTTC,-,TRBJ2-6,-,TRBV20-1
CASSLGGTGGLNYGYTF,TGTGCCAGCAGTTTAGGTGGGACAGGGGGACTCAACTATGGCTACACCTTC,many,TRBJ1-2,TRBD1,TRBV28
CASRLQYQAFF,TGTGCCAGCAGATTACAGTATCAAGCTTTCTTT,many,TRBJ1-1,-,TRBV12-3/TRBV12-4
CSVEVGGVYEQYF,TGCAGCGTTGAGGTAGGGGGGGTATACGAGCAGTACTTC,many,TRBJ2-7,-,TRBV29-1
CASSYESSGGLRGNEQFF,TGTGCCAGCAGCTATGAGTCTAGCGGGGGCCTCCGGGGGAATGAGCAGTTCTTC,many,TRBJ2-1,TRBD2,TRBV9
CASSGLSVEQYF,TGTGCCAGCAGTGGACTATCGGTTGAGCAGTACTTC,few,TRBJ2-7,-,TRBV12-3/TRBV12-4
CSPQGDTRGTEAFF,TGCAGTCCCCAGGGGGACACGCGAGGGACTGAAGCTTTCTTT,-,TRBJ1-1,TRBD1,TRBV20-1
CSARDRQRSYEQYF,TGCAGTGCTAGGGATAGGCAGCGGTCCTACGAGCAGTACTTC,-,TRBJ2-7,-,TRBV20-1
CASGLGMGADTQYF,TGTGCCAGCGGACTAGGAATGGGCGCAGATACGCAGTATTTT,many,TRBJ2-3,TRBD2,TRBV7-2
CSASRLRAEAFF,TGCAGTGCTAGCCGACTAAGGGCGGAAGCTTTCTTT,many,TRBJ1-1,-,TRBV20-1
CASSRELAGSSTDTQYF,TGTGCCAGCAGCCGAGAACTAGCGGGAAGCAGCACAGATACGCAGTATTTT,many,TRBJ2-3,TRBD2,TRBV3-1
CASSRALRDIQYF,TGTGCCAGTAGTCGGGCCCTCCGGGACATTCAGTACTTC,many,TRBJ2-4,-,TRBV19
CASSRFQGVATNEKLFF,TGTGCCAGCAGTCGATTCCAGGGAGTTGCAACTAATGAAAAACTGTTTTTT,many,TRBJ1-4,-,TRBV6-1
CASSLGQGTNSPLHF,TGTGCCAGCAGTTTAGGACAGGGGACTAATTCACCCCTCCACTTT,many,TRBJ1-6,TRBD1,TRBV12-3/TRBV12-4
CSASGARETQYF,TGCAGTGCTAGCGGGGCGAGGGAGACCCAGTACTTC,many,TRBJ2-5,-,TRBV20-1
CASRDSLTDTQYF,TGTGCCAGCCGGGACTCCCTCACAGATACGCAGTATTTT,many,TRBJ2-3,-,TRBV5-4